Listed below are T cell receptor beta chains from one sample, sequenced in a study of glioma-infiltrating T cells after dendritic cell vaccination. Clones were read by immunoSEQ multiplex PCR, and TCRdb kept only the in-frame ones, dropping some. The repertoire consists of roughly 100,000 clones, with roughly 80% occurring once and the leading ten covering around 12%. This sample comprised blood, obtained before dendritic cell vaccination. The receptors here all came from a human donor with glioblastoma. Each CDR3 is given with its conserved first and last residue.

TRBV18	CASSRDREEPEAFF
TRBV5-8	CASRARTGPSYEQYF
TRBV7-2	CASSLNRGSSGNTIYF
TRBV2	CASSEAGDSEKLFF
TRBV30	CAWSIPGLRDTSYEQYF
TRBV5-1	CASGLDRSTTYEQYF
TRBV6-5	CASSLRTAYEQYF
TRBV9	CASSVRGQGLWGYTF
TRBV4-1	CASSQDTMRKAFF
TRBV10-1	CASSESVGGDGETQYF
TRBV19	CASSIRQGRSYNEQFF
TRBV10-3	CAISESRYGVKDTQYF
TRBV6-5	CASSYSGRGLAGELFF
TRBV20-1	CSARPEETQYF
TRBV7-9	CASSLGEGSNSPLHF
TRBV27	CASSLWGQNTGELFF
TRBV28	CASSYYQGVNYGYTF
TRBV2	CASSETGTGVNQPQHF
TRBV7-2	CASSPDRSYGYTF
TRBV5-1	CASSLQQGLGTEAFF
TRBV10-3	CAISGQGLGTGELFF
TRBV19	CASREGLAGGRQETQYF
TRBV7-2	CASSRAGDNIQYF
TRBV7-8	CASSLAITEAFF
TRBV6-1	CASRADREENQPQHF
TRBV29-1	CSAYLQIEAFF
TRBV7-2	CASSLFSPGTGELFF
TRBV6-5	CAAATGGSPLHF
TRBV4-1	CASSQTGFYTF
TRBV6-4	CASSELRGEEVLYEQYF
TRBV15	CATSRDLESNEKLFF
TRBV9	CASSAPGPEQFF
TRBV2	CASTPGQGLFQPQHF
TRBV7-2	CASSFHGGRNEQFF
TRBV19	CASSISSSGNTIYF
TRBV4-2	CASSQLASARDTQHF
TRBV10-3	CAIRTRQDEQYF
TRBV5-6	CASNPTGGYNEQFF
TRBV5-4	CASTSDRGSGQTQYF
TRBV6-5	CASSLSTVKTQYF
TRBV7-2	CASSQGGIDGYTF
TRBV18	CASSPPRQGLVPDTQYF
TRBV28	CASRMTWNTEAFF
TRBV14	CASSQDPRDKDGYTF
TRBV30	CAWGRLAGLNNEQFF
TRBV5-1	CASGQDSNEKLFF
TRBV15	CATSSGSSYNEQFF
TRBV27	CASSFYGTGGGETQYF
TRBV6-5	CASSSTGMDGYTF
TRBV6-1	CASSDWGGQGNIQYF
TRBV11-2	CASSSPTRGISGNTIYF
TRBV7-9	CASSLGLAFPGELFF
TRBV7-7	CASSLAPPPGQASPNTEAFF